A selection of T cell receptor beta chains follows, all from one sample in a study of shared T cell receptors in the human thymus. Some clones are missing from TCRdb's copy, which holds only in-frame ones; the method was immunoSEQ multiplex PCR. The sample lists about 380,000 clones; approximately 95% were seen once. Specimen: thymocytes. The receptors derive from a human donor. Each CDR3 is given with its conserved first and last residue. Fields, in order: J gene, clone size, CDR3 length, D gene, V gene, CDR3 DNA, CDR3 protein. A D gene is named only where the DNA matches it firmly. Size is omitted from some rows. Given values are once, few, many or a class for expanded clones.

>TRBJ2-1|.|16|.|TRBV30
TGTGCCTGGGGAGGGTCAAAAATAAGTTACTACAATGAGCAGTTCTTC
CAWGGSKISYYNEQFF
>TRBJ2-7|few|15|.|TRBV6-1
TGTGCCAGCAAGAGGGGGCTAGCGTCCCCCTACGAGCAGTACTTC
CASKRGLASPYEQYF
>TRBJ2-3|.|16|TRBD2|TRBV5-4
TGTGCCAGCAGCTTGAGGGAGCGGGGGGGCACAGATACGCAGTATTTT
CASSLRERGGTDTQYF
>TRBJ2-5|.|16|TRBD2|TRBV25-1
TGTGCCAGCAGTGGATTATGGCGGGAGGGCGGGGAGACCCAGTACTTC
CASSGLWREGGETQYF
>TRBJ1-1|few|13|TRBD1|TRBV6-5
TGTGCCAGCAGTTACCCAGGGGGGACTGAAGCTTTCTTT
CASSYPGGTEAFF
>TRBJ2-7|.|14|.|TRBV6-5
TGTGCCAGCACCCACGGGTCTGCCCAGGACGAGCAGTACTTC
CASTHGSAQDEQYF
>TRBJ2-5|once|21|TRBD2|TRBV4-2
TGTGCCAGCAGCCAAGATTCGTCGAGGGCTAGCGGGAGGGAAACCCAAGAGACCCAGTACTTC
CASSQDSSRASGRETQETQYF
>TRBJ2-1|.|15|.|TRBV27
TGTGCCAGCAGTCCTCGACCAGCCTTTAACTTTGAGCAGTTCTTC
CASSPRPAFNFEQFF
>TRBJ1-1|.|14|.|TRBV28
TGTGCCAGCAGTGGTCCGGGACAGAACACTGAAGCTTTCTTT
CASSGPGQNTEAFF
>TRBJ2-7|.|12|.|TRBV5-6
TGTGCCAGCAGCCGCCTAACCTACGAGCAGTACTTC
CASSRLTYEQYF
>TRBJ2-1|.|13|TRBD2|TRBV28
TGTGCCAGCAGCCGGGACTACAACAATGAGCAGTTCTTC
CASSRDYNNEQFF
>TRBJ2-7|.|14|.|TRBV4-1
TGCGCCAGCAGCCCAACGGGACGAAGCTACGAGCAGTACTTC
CASSPTGRSYEQYF
>TRBJ2-1|.|17|TRBD2|TRBV7-8
TGTGCCAGCAGCTCAAAGGGGACTAGCGGTTGGTATAATGAGCAGTTCTTC
CASSSKGTSGWYNEQFF
>TRBJ2-1|.|18|.|TRBV7-3
TGTGCCAGCAGCTTAAAATCTAGCGAGGGGGGCTCCTACAATGAGCAGTTCTTC
CASSLKSSEGGSYNEQFF
>TRBJ2-1|.|14|.|TRBV15
TGTGCCACGGCCCCGAGGCTGCTTAACAATGAGCAGTTCTTC
CATAPRLLNNEQFF
>TRBJ2-3|once|15|.|TRBV28
TGTGCCAGCAGTTTATGTACAGGACTCACAGATACGCAGTATTTT
CASSLCTGLTDTQYF
>TRBJ1-1|.|11|.|TRBV7-8
TGTGCCAGCAGCCGAGGGAGTAAAGCTTTCTTT
CASSRGSKAFF
>TRBJ2-1|.|17|TRBD2|TRBV11-2
TGTGCCAGCAGCCTCAGAGTGCTAGCGGGAGGTTTCAATGAGCAGTTCTTC
CASSLRVLAGGFNEQFF
>TRBJ2-3|.|17|TRBD2|TRBV10-3
TGTGCCATCTCCGGGACTAGCGGGAGCCCCAGCACAGATACGCAGTATTTT
CAISGTSGSPSTDTQYF
>TRBJ1-3|.|15|.|TRBV28
TGTGCCAGCAGTTTTGACGGACCCTCTGGAAACACCATATATTTT
CASSFDGPSGNTIYF
>TRBJ2-3|once|21|TRBD2|TRBV19
TGTGCCAGTAGTATCACAGTCCCGGGACTAGCGGGAGTTAACAGCACAGATACGCAGTATTTT
CASSITVPGLAGVNSTDTQYF
>TRBJ1-2|.|15|TRBD1|TRBV19
TGTGCCAGTAGTCCACGGACAGGGGGCATCTCTGGCTACACCTTC
CASSPRTGGISGYTF
>TRBJ2-2|.|16|TRBD2|TRBV28
TGTGCCAGCAGTTTCTTAGCGGGAACTGACACCGGGGAGCTGTTTTTT
CASSFLAGTDTGELFF
>TRBJ2-7|once|13|.|TRBV6-5
TGTGCCAGCTGCTCTAGGGATTCCTACGAGCAGTACTTC
CASCSRDSYEQYF
>TRBJ1-3|.|18|TRBD1|TRBV14
TGTGCCAGCAGCCCGCTAGCCACAGGGGCCCTCTCTGGAAACACCATATATTTT
CASSPLATGALSGNTIYF
>TRBJ2-1|.|11|.|TRBV27
TGTGCCAGCAGTTTATGGGGTGAGCAGTTCTTC
CASSLWGEQFF
>TRBJ1-2|.|17|.|TRBV4-2
TGTGCCAGCAGCCAAGATTATACTAATATGAGTGGGTATGGCTACACCTTC
CASSQDYTNMSGYGYTF